What follows are 8 T cell receptor beta chains derived from one specimen sequenced in a study of T cells expressing NK-cell markers. TCRdb re-called the 5' RACE reads; one entry per CDR3 protein, DNA not given. The table for this sample gives roughly 450,000 distinct CDR3 sequences. The sample comprised blood T cells: a sorted CD56 or NKG2C T cell subset, CD4+ or CD8+ T cells, or bulk PBMC T cells (not recorded which). Every receptor here comes from a woman aged 45-60 years in good health.

This sequence joins TRBV20-1 and TRBJ1-1. The CDR3 length is 11 residues. Germline CDR1 is DFQATT and CDR2 is SNEGSKA (reference sequence). The CDR3 loop reads CSAELQTEAFF.

The chain has TRBV15 and TRBJ1-1. The CDR3 runs 14 residues. Germline CDR1 and CDR2: LNHNV and YYDKDF (reference sequence). CDR3 residues: CATSRDRLVSEAFF.

The chain is built from TRBV21-1 and TRBJ2-7; the TRBD1 assignment by TCRdb is unverifiable without DNA. TRBV21-1 represents a pseudogene. This CDR3 has 17 amino acids. CDR3 region: CASSKGREAGGGKEQYF.

The chain recombines TRBV5-1 with TRBJ2-6. From germline, CDR1 is SGHRS and CDR2 YFSETQ. The CDR3 is 16 residues long. CDR3: CASSSIPSSGANVLTF.

This chain joins TRBV24-1 and TRBJ1-2; there is no DNA to check the TCRdb D call of TRBD1. The CDR3 contains 12 residues. The germline gives CDR1 KGHDR, CDR2 SFDVKD. The CDR3 protein is CATSLQGTGYTF.

The chain has TRBV19 and TRBJ2-1; the TCRdb D gene call, TRBD2, has no DNA to confirm it. Germline assignment: CDR1 LNHDA and CDR2 SQIVND (reference sequence). This CDR3 has 17 amino acids. This chain's CDR3 is CASSIRPSGRVGNEQFF.

The chain combines TRBV12-3 or TRBV12-4 with TRBJ2-7; TCRdb selects TRBD1, and the lack of DNA leaves this call unchecked. CDR3 length equals 15 residues. The CDR3 region is CASSPPGQEVSEQYF.

This sequence joins TRBV11-2 and TRBJ2-4; TCRdb's D call of TRBD1 is untestable without DNA. The V gene's germline CDR1 is SGHAT and CDR2 FQNNGV. The CDR3 runs to 15 residues. The CDR3 sequence: CASSSLGGPKNIQYF. The entire variable domain, with the rest obtained from reference TRBV11-2 and TRBJ2-4, is as follows: EAGVAQSPRYKIIEKRQSVAFWCNPISGHATLYWYQQILGQGPKLLIQFQNNGVVDDSQLPKDRFSAERLKGVDSTLKIQPAKLEDSAVYLCASSSLGGPKNIQYFGAGTRLSVL.